Below are 14 T cell receptor beta chains sequenced from a single sample in a study of shared clonotypes between healthy human individuals. The repertoire was sequenced with immunoSEQ multiplex PCR; TCRdb's copy has only in-frame clones and lacks some. The profile shows about 2.3 million clones, 93% of them singletons. Sequences were obtained from naive CD4+ T cells from PBMCs. The subset was: CD45RA+ positively selected. The receptors were gathered from a man aged 18 to 30 in good health. Some clones in this sample may be carry-over from other donors' samples.

The rearrangement links TRBV28 to TRBJ2-2; D perhaps matches TRBD2 (5 bases). The CDR3 extends over 18 amino acids. Trimming left V 2 bases short and J 3 bases short, with 19 bases between. CDR1 is MDHEN, CDR2 SYDVKM, per germline. The CDR3 is CASSLKPGRSAHTGELFF. As DNA, the CDR3 is TGTGCCAGCAGTTTAAAGCCGGGGAGATCTGCGCACACCGGGGAGCTGTTTTTT. Filled out from reference TRBV28 and TRBJ2-2, the complete variable domain reads DVKVTQSSRYLVKRTGEKVFLECVQDMDHENMFWYRQDPGLGLRLIYFSYDVKMKEKGDIPEGYSVSREKKERFSLILESASTNQTSMYLCASSLKPGRSAHTGELFFGEGSRLTVL.

V gene TRBV5-1 combines with J gene TRBJ2-7, with a tentative D call TRBD2 (6 bases). Per germline, CDR1 SGHRS and CDR2 YFSETQ. The CDR3 totals 16 residues. With 3 bases removed from V and 4 bases from J, the gap between germline ends came to 20 bases. CDR3 DNA: TGCGCCAGCAGCTCCACGTCTCCGGGACGGGGGTACGAGCAGTACTTC. Its translation: CASSSTSPGRGYEQYF.

J is TRBJ1-1 and V is TRBV27; 9 nucleotides line up with TRBD1. The CDR3 is 13 residues long. CDR1 is MNHEY, CDR2 SMNVEV, per germline (reference sequence). V lost 4 bases and J lost 11; bases outside the gene matches: 8. This CDR3 reads CASSSTWTGVAFF. CDR3 in DNA: TGTGCCAGCAGTTCTACGTGGACAGGGGTCGCTTTCTTT.

This clone was detected only once. V and J are TRBV6-1 and TRBJ2-7; 8 bases match TRBD2. Per germline, CDR1 MNHNS and CDR2 SASEGT. V shed 7 bases, J shed 4 bases, and the junction held 12 bases outside the gene matches. This CDR3 comprises 15 residues. The CDR3, as DNA: TGTGCCAGCACCCAAACCCTCACTAGCGGTTACGAGCAGTACTTC. It codes for CASTQTLTSGYEQYF.

V is TRBV11-2 and J is TRBJ1-4; D not certain. Germline values: CDR1 SGHAT, CDR2 FQNNGV. The CDR3 sequence is 13 residues long. V shed 3 bases and J shed 8 bases, with 10 bases lying between them. The CDR3 DNA sequence: TGTGCCAGCAGCTTCACGACGGGGGAAAAACTGTTTTTT. The encoded protein is CASSFTTGEKLFF.

The J gene is TRBJ2-1, the V gene TRBV7-7; D unclear. The V and J ends lost 1 base and 0 bases respectively, with 10 bases between them. Germline CDR1 SSHAT, CDR2 FNYEAQ (reference sequence). CDR3 size: 16 residues. For the CDR3, the DNA is TGTGCCAGCAGCTTAGGTAGGGAAGCCTCCTACAATGAGCAGTTCTTC. This codes for CASSLGREASYNEQFF.

The chain is built from TRBV28 and TRBJ1-2, with D tentatively TRBD1 (5 bases). V was cut by 5 bases and J by 8 bases, with 15 bases left in between. CDR1 is MDHEN, CDR2 SYDVKM, per germline. The CDR3 runs 13 residues. DNA of the CDR3: TGTGCCAGCAGTCAAAGGGGTTTAGGAGGCTACACCTTC. Amino acid sequence: CASSQRGLGGYTF.

V usage is TRBV5-1 and J usage is TRBJ2-7, with 8 bases fitting TRBD1. CDR3 size: 13 residues. V dropped 7 bases and J dropped 6; count of bases not matched to a gene: 9. CDR1 SGHRS and CDR2 YFSETQ come from the germline V gene. Here the CDR3 reads CASQGAAGLEQYF. The CDR3 DNA reads as TGCGCCAGCCAGGGGGCGGCCGGGCTCGAGCAGTACTTC.

The chain carries TRBV6-1 and TRBJ1-2; 10 bases align to TRBD1. The length of the CDR3 is 15 residues. The germline CDR1 and CDR2 sequences are MNHNS and SASEGT. Trimming removed 6 bases from V and 0 bases from J; junction bases left unmatched: 4. In nucleotides, the CDR3 is TGTGCCAGCAGAGACAGGGGGCAATCTAACTATGGCTACACCTTC. It codes for CASRDRGQSNYGYTF.

The V call is TRBV7-6, the J call TRBJ2-2, with 10 positions matching TRBD1. J lost 0 bases, V lost 4 bases, and 2 bases had no gene match. The germline V gene encodes CDR1 SGHVS and CDR2 FNYEAQ. This CDR3 has 16 amino acids. The CDR3 is CASSSTGGPNTGELFF. CDR3 DNA sequence: TGTGCCAGCAGCTCGACAGGGGGCCCGAACACCGGGGAGCTGTTTTTT.

The V gene is TRBV30, the J gene TRBJ1-4, with D perhaps TRBD1 (6 bases). The CDR3 is 13 amino acids. Germline V gives CDR1 GTSNPN, CDR2 SVGIG (reference sequence). The V gene lost 6 bases and the J gene lost 3 bases, with 11 bases spanning the gap. The CDR3, as DNA: TGTGCCTGCGCCGGGGGCTCTAATGAAAAACTGTTTTTT. It encodes CACAGGSNEKLFF.

The rearrangement links TRBV19 to TRBJ2-6; D unclear. V lost 1 base and J lost 0, with 16 bases in between. In germline, CDR1 is LNHDA, CDR2 SQIVND (reference sequence). The CDR3 loop spans 19 amino acids. CDR3 DNA: TGTGCCAGTAGTATAGCGGAATGGCAGGCGGTCTCTGGGGCCAACGTCCTGACTTTC. This encodes CASSIAEWQAVSGANVLTF.

V is TRBV28 and J is TRBJ2-7; unclear D gene. V was shortened by 6 bases and J by 4 bases, with 19 bases between the two germline ends. The germline V gene encodes CDR1 MDHEN and CDR2 SYDVKM. This CDR3 region has 15 residues. The CDR3 here is CASRGDRTGRYEQYF. CDR3 in DNA: TGTGCCAGCAGGGGCGATAGGACCGGTAGGTACGAGCAGTACTTC.

The CDR3 sequence: CASSGRQGTYEQYF. The CDR3 region has the DNA TGTGCCAGCAGTGGAAGACAGGGGACCTACGAGCAGTACTTC. The V gene is TRBV6-4, the J gene TRBJ2-7; TRBD1 aligns across 8 bases. Germline-derived CDR1 and CDR2 are MRHNA and SNTAGT. J lost 2 bases, V lost 4 bases, and 4 bases had no gene match. The CDR3 loop spans 14 amino acids.